The clone carrying this T cell receptor beta chain came up many times. Its antigen is unknown. The data are from a study of T-cell memory formation after mild COVID-19. Study as a whole: There were largely donor-specific TCR clusters.

TCRdb fed the 5' RACE reads into MiXCR, producing one record per CDR3 protein. The sample records about 15,000 distinct CDR3 sequences, approximately 19% being singletons. The germline CDR1 and CDR2 sequences are DFQATT and SNEGSKA (reference sequence). The V gene end was trimmed by 2 bases and the J gene end by 6 bases; junction bases not matched to a gene: 12. The CDR3 has 15 residues. Study findings and constraints: CD8+ contracting clones occupied EMRA, while CD4+ ones occupied mainly CM and EM. Clones that contracted from day 15 to 85 had balanced CD4/CD8; later expanders were CD4+ biased. Memory sampled before infection contained some responding clones, suggesting cross-reactive memory joined.

This TCR came from an adult woman who had mild COVID-19 (a few samples of this study predate the infection). Cell type and time point are not known. Sequencing used PBMCs or a T cell subset sorted from them (not recorded which). The J gene is TRBJ1-1, the V gene TRBV20-1, with TRBD1 matching 7 bases. In DNA, the CDR3 is TGCAGTGCTAGAATGCAGGGGGGTCCCTCCGCTGAAGCTTTCTTT. It is translated as CSARMQGGPSAEAFF.